What follows describes a single T cell receptor beta chain. The antigen is unknown. The same CDR3 arises from other DNA sequences in this sample as well. This record comes from a study of OX40 agonist ivuxolimab in advanced cancers. Study information: Cancers in dose escalation were hepatocellular, melanoma, renal cell and head and neck.

Notes on the study in general: Among patients with partial responses at 0.1-3.0 mg/kg, clonal expansion was among the lowest. More expanded clones were seen, on average, in CD8+ T cells than in CD4+.

Per germline, CDR1 MDHEN and CDR2 SYDVKM. The V and J ends lost 3 bases and 2 bases, in that order; junction bases with no gene match: 0. The CDR3 has 14 residues. Produced via immunoSEQ multiplex PCR; TCRdb's table is partial and in-frame only. The table shows 60,000 to 90,000 clones, with about nine tenths occurring only once. This chain links TRBV28 with TRBJ1-3, with 8 nucleotides matching TRBD1. The sample here was CD4+ or CD8+ T cells sorted from blood, taken in a trial of the OX40 agonist ivuxolimab. The TCR comes from an adult with an advanced solid tumor such as melanoma, head and neck, liver or kidney cancer. The CDR3, as DNA: TGTGCCAGCAGTTTGGACAGGGCTGGAAACACCATATATTTT. This codes for CASSLDRAGNTIYF. Full variable domain (outside the CDR3, taken from reference TRBV28 and TRBJ1-3): DVKVTQSSRYLVKRTGEKVFLECVQDMDHENMFWYRQDPGLGLRLIYFSYDVKMKEKGDIPEGYSVSREKKERFSLILESASTNQTSMYLCASSLDRAGNTIYFGEGSWLTVV.